Included here is one TCR beta chain sequence, with context. In germline, CDR1 is SQVTM, CDR2 ANQGSEA. V was cut by 8 bases and J by 4 bases, with 21 bases left in between. CDR3 size: 14 residues. This entry comes from a study of response to subunit inactivated influenza vaccine. TCRdb called the RT-PCR reads again in MiXCR, with one record for every CDR3 protein. The sample lists about 570,000 distinct CDR3 sequences, around 11% seen once, with about 10% in the top ten. The same data also contributed to another study, on T cells expressing NK-cell markers. That paper states: Making the TCR beta cDNA relied on 5'RACE template switching with UMIs. Sorting was limited to alpha-beta TCR-expressing T cells with an anti-gamma-delta TCR antibody in several experiments.

The sample consisted of PBMCs from blood, taken on the day of vaccination. J is TRBJ2-7 and V is TRBV29-1; D is undetermined. The clonotype comes from a man aged 45 to 65 who received an inactivated influenza vaccine. Here the CDR3 reads CSPPPPQNDYEQYF. DNA for the CDR3: TGCAGCCCACCACCCCCCCAGAACGATTACGAGCAGTACTTC.